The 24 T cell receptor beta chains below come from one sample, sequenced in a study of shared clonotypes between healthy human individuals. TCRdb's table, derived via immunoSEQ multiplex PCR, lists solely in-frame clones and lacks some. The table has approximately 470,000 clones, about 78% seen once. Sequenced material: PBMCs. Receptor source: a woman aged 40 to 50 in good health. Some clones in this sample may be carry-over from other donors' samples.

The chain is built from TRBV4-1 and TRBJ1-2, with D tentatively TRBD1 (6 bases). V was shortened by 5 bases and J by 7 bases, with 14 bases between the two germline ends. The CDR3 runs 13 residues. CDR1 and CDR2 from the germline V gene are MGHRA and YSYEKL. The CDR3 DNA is TGCGCCAGCAGCACTGGGGGGCTGGGTGGCTACACCTTC. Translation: CASSTGGLGGYTF.

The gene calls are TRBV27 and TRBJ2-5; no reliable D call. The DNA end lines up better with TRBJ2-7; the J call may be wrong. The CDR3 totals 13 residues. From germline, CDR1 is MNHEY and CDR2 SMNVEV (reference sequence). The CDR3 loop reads CASQKDPNYEQYF. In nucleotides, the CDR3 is TGTGCCAGCCAGAAGGACCCTAACTACGAGCAGTACTTC.

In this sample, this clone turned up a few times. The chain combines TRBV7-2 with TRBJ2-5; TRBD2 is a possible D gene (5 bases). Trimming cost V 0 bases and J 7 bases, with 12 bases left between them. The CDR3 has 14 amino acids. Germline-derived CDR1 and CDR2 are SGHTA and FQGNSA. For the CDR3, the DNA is TGTGCCAGCAGCTTAGCGCAGAGGGTGGGGACCCAGTACTTC. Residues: CASSLAQRVGTQYF.

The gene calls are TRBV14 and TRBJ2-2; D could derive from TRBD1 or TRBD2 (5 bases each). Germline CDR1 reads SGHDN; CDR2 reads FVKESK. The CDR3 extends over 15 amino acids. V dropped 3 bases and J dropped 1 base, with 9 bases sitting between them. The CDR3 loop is CASSHGGGNTGELFF. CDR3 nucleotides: TGTGCCAGCAGCCACGGTGGGGGGAACACCGGGGAGCTGTTTTTT.

As DNA, the CDR3 is TGTGCCAGCAGTTACTCTAGAACTGAGCAGTTCTTC. Protein sequence: CASSYSRTEQFF. The chain has TRBV6-5 and TRBJ2-1, with no clear D. The CDR3 contains 12 residues. Per germline, CDR1 MNHEY and CDR2 SVGAGI. V was clipped by 0 bases and J by 9 bases, with 6 bases between them.

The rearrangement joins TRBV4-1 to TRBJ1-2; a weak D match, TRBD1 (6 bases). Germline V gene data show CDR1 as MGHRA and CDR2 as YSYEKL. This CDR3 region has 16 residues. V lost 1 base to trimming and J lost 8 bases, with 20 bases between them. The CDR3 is CASSQVQGRERRGYTF. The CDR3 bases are TGCGCCAGCAGCCAAGTCCAGGGGCGGGAAAGAAGAGGCTACACCTTC.

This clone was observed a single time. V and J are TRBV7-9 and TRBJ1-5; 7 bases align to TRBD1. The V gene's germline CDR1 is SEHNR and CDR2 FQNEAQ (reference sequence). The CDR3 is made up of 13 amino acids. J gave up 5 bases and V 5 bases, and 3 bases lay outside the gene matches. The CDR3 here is CASSITGDQPQHF. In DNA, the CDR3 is TGTGCCAGCAGCATTACAGGGGATCAGCCCCAGCATTTT.

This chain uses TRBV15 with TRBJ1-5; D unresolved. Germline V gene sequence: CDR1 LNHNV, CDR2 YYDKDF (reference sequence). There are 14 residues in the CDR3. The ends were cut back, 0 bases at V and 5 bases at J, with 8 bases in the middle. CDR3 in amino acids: CATSRELPDQPQHF. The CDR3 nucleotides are TGTGCCACCAGCAGAGAATTACCCGATCAGCCCCAGCATTTT.

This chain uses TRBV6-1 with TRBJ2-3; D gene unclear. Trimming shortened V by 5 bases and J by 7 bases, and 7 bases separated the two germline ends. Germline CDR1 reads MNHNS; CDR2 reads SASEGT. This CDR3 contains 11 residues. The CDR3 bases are TGTGCCAGCAGTAACACTTATACGCAGTATTTT. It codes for CASSNTYTQYF.

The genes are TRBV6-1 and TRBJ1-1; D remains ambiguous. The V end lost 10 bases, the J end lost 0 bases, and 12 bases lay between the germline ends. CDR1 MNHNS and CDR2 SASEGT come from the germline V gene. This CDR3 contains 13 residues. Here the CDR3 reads CANTKYMNTEAFF. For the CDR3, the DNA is TGTGCCAACACGAAATACATGAACACTGAAGCTTTCTTT.

The chain's CDR3 is CASTTGFEGDEQFF. CDR3 DNA sequence: TGTGCCAGCACTACAGGCTTCGAGGGGGATGAGCAGTTCTTC. The chain uses TRBV19 and TRBJ2-1; the D gene is possibly TRBD1 (6 bases). The V end lost 9 bases, the J end lost 8 bases, and 20 bases lay between the germline ends. CDR1 is LNHDA and CDR2 is SQIVND in the germline V gene (reference sequence). The CDR3 extends over 14 amino acids. The full variable domain, rest sourced from reference TRBV19 and TRBJ2-1, is DGGITQSPKYLFRKEGQNVTLSCEQNLNHDAMYWYRQDPGQGLRLIYYSQIVNDFQKGDIAEGYSVSREKKESFPLTVTSAQKNPTAFYLCASTTGFEGDEQFFGPGTRLTVL.

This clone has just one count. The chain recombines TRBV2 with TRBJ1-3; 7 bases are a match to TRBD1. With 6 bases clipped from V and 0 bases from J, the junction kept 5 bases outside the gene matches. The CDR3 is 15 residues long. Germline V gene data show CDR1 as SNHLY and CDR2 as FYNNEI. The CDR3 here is CASRERTGSGNTIYF. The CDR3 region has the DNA TGTGCCAGCAGAGAGAGGACAGGCTCTGGAAACACCATATATTTT.

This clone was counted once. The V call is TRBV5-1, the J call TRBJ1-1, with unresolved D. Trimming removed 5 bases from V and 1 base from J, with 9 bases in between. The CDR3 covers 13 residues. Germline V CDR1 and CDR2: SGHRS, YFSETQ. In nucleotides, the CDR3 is TGCGCCAGCAGAATTCGGACGAACACTGAAGCTTTCTTT. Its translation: CASRIRTNTEAFF.

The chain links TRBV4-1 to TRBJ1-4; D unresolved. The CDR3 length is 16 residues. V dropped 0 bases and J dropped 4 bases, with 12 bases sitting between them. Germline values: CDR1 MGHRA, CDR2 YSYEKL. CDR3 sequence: CASSQDPRTLNEKLFF. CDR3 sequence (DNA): TGCGCCAGCAGCCAAGATCCAAGGACCCTTAATGAAAAACTGTTTTTT.

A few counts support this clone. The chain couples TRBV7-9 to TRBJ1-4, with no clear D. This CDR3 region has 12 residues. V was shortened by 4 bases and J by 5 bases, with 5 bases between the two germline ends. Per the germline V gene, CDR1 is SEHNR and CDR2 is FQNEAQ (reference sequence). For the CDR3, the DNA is TGTGCCAGCAGCTCCCCAAATGAAAAACTGTTTTTT. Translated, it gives CASSSPNEKLFF.

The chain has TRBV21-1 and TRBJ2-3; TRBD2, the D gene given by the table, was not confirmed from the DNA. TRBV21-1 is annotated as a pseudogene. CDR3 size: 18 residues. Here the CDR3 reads CASQGAASGRAVADTQYF. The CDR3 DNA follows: TGTGCCAGCCAAGGGGCGGCTAGCGGGAGGGCGGTCGCAGATACGCAGTATTTT.

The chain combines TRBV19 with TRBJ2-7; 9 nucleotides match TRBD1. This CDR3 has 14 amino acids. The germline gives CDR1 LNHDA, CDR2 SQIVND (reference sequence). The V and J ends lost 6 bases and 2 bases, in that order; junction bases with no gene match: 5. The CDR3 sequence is CASRRTGETYEQYF. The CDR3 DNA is TGTGCCAGTAGACGGACAGGGGAGACCTACGAGCAGTACTTC. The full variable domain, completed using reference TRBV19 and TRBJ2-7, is DGGITQSPKYLFRKEGQNVTLSCEQNLNHDAMYWYRQDPGQGLRLIYYSQIVNDFQKGDIAEGYSVSREKKESFPLTVTSAQKNPTAFYLCASRRTGETYEQYFGPGTRLTVT.

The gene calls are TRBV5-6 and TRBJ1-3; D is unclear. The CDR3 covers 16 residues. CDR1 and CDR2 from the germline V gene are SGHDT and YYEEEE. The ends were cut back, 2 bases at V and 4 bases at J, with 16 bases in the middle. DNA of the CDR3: TGTGCCAGCAGCTTCCCCGAGGGAGAGCTAGGAAACACCATATATTTT. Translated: CASSFPEGELGNTIYF.

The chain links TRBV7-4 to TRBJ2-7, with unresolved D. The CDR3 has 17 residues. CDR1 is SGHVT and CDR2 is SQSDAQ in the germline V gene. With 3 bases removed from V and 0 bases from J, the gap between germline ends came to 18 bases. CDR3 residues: CASSLRSLVSSSYEQYF. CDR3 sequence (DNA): TGTGCCAGCAGCTTGAGGTCTTTAGTTTCCAGCTCCTACGAGCAGTACTTC.

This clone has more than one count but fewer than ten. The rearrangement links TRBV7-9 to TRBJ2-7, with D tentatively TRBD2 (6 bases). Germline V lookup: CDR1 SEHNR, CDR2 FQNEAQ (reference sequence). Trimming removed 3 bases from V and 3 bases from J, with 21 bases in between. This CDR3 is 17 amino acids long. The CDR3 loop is CASSFSGGWGEYYEQYF. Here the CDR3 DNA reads TGTGCCAGCAGCTTTTCAGGAGGGTGGGGGGAATACTACGAGCAGTACTTC.

The CDR3 bases are TGTGCCTGGAGTGCGACCTCATATGGCTACACCTTC. The encoded protein is CAWSATSYGYTF. The chain uses TRBV30 and TRBJ1-2, with D unresolved. V was cut by 1 base and J by 5 bases, with 8 bases left in between. The CDR3 is 12 residues long. Germline CDR1 is GTSNPN and CDR2 is SVGIG (reference sequence). Full variable domain (rest looked up from reference TRBV30 and TRBJ1-2): SQTIHQWPATLVQPVGSPLSLECTVEGTSNPNLYWYRQAAGRGLQLLFYSVGIGQISSEVPQNLSASRPQDRQFILSSKKLLLSDSGFYLCAWSATSYGYTFGSGTRLTVV.

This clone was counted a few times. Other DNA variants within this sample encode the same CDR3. The CDR3 nucleotides are TGTGCCAGCAGCTTAGCGGGGACTAGCGGGAGCATCTACGAGCAGTACTTC. Amino acid sequence: CASSLAGTSGSIYEQYF. The chain combines TRBV7-2 with TRBJ2-7; 14 nucleotides line up with TRBD2. Germline V gene lookup returns CDR1 SGHTA and CDR2 FQGNSA. The CDR3 length is 17 residues. The V and J ends lost 0 bases and 3 bases, in that order; junction bases with no gene match: 4.

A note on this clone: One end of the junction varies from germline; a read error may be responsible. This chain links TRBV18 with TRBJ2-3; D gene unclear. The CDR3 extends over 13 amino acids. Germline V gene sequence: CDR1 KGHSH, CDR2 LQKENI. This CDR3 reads CASSPRSSDMQYF. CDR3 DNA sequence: TGTGCCAGCTCACCGAGGTCCTCGGATATGCAGTATTTT. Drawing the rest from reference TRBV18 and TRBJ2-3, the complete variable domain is NAGVMQNPRHLVRRRGQEARLRCSPMKGHSHVYWYRQLPEEGLKFMVYLQKENIIDESGMPKERFSAEFPKEGPSILRIQQVVRGDSAAYFCASSPRSSDMQYFGPGTRLTVL.

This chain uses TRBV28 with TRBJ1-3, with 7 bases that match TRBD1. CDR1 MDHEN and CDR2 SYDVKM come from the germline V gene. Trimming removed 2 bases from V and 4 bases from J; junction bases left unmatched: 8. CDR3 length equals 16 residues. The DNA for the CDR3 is TGTGCCAGCAGTTTAAGTTTAGGGGGCGCCGGAAACACCATATATTTT. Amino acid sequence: CASSLSLGGAGNTIYF.